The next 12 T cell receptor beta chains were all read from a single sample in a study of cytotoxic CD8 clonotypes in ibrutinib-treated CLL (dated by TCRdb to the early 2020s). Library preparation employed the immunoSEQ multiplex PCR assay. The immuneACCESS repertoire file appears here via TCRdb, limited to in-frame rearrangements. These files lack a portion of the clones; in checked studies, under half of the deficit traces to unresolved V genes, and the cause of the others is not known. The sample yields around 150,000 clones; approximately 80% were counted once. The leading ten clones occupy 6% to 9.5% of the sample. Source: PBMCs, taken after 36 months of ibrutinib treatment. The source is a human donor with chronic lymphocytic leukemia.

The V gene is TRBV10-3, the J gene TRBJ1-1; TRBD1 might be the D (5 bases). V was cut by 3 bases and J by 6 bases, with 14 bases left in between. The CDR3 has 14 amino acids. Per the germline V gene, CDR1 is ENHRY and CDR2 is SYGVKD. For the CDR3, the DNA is TGTGCCATCAGTGATTCAGGGCGTGTCCCTGAAGCTTTCTTT. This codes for CAISDSGRVPEAFF.

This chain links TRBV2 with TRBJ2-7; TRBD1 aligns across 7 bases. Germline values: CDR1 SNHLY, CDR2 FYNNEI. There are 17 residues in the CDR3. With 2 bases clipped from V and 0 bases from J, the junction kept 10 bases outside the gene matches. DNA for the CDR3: TGTGCCAGCAGTGAAACGGGACAGCCTTTATACTCCTACGAGCAGTACTTC. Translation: CASSETGQPLYSYEQYF.

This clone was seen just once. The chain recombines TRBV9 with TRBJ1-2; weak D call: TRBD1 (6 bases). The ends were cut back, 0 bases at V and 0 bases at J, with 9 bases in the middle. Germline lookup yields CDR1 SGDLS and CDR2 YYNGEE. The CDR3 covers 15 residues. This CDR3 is CASSVGWGPNYGYTF. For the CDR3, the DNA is TGTGCCAGCAGCGTAGGATGGGGGCCTAACTATGGCTACACCTTC.

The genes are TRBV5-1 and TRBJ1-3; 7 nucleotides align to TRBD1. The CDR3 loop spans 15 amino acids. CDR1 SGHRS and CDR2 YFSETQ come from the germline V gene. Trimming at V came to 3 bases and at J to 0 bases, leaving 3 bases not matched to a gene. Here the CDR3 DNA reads TGCGCCAGCAGCTGGGGACAGAGCTCTGGAAACACCATATATTTT. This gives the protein CASSWGQSSGNTIYF.

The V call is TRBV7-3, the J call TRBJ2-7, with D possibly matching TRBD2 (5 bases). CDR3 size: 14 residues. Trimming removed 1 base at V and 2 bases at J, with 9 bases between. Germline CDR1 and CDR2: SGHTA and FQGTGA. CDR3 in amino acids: CASSLSGPAYEQYF. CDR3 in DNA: TGTGCCAGCAGCTTAAGCGGGCCGGCCTACGAGCAGTACTTC.

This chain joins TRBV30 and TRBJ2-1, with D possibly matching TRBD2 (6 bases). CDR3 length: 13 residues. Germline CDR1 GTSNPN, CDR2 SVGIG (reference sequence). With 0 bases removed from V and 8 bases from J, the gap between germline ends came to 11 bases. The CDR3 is CAWSVMREDEQFF. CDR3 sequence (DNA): TGTGCCTGGAGTGTCATGCGGGAAGATGAGCAGTTCTTC.

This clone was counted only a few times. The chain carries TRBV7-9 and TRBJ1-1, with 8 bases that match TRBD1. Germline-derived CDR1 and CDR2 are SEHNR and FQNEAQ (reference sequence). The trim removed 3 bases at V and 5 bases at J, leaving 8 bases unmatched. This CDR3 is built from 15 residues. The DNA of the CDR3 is TGTGCCAGCAGCTTTACCAGGGGGCTGGGTACTGAAGCTTTCTTT. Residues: CASSFTRGLGTEAFF.

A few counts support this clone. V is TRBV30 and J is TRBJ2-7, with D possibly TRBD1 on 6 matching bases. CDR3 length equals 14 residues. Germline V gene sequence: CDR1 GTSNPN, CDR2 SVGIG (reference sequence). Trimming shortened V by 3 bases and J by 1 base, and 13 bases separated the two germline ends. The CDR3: CAWRRGRGSYEQYF. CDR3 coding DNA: TGTGCCTGGAGGAGGGGCAGGGGATCCTACGAGCAGTACTTC.

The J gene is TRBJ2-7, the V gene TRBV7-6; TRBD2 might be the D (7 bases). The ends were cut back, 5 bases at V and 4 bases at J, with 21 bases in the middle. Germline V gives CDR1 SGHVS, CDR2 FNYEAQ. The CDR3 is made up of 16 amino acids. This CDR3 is CASSPGFRGGNYEQYF. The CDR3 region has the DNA TGTGCCAGCAGCCCCGGCTTTAGGGGGGGCAATTACGAGCAGTACTTC.

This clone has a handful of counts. This chain's CDR3 is CSGYGRDAAYNEQFF. As DNA, the CDR3 is TGCAGCGGTTACGGTCGGGATGCAGCCTACAATGAGCAGTTCTTC. The chain recombines TRBV29-1 with TRBJ2-1, with D possibly being TRBD2 (5 bases). The germline V and J ends were trimmed by 7 bases and 2 bases, with 18 bases remaining between them. CDR1 is SQVTM and CDR2 is ANQGSEA in the germline V gene. The CDR3 is made up of 15 amino acids.

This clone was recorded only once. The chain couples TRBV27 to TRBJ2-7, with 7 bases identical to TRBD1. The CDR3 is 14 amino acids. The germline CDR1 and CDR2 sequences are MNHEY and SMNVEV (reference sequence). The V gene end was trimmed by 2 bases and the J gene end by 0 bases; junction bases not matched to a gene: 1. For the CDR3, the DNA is TGTGCCAGCAGTTTACGACAGGGCTCCTACGAGCAGTACTTC. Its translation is CASSLRQGSYEQYF.

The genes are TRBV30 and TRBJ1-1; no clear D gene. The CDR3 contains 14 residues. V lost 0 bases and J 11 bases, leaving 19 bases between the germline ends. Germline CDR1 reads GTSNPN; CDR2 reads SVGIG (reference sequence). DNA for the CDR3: TGTGCCTGGAGTGTACGGGCCGGAATTTTAGGGGCTTTCTTT. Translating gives CAWSVRAGILGAFF. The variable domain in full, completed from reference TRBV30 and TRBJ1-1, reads SQTIHQWPATLVQPVGSPLSLECTVEGTSNPNLYWYRQAAGRGLQLLFYSVGIGQISSEVPQNLSASRPQDRQFILSSKKLLLSDSGFYLCAWSVRAGILGAFFGQGTRLTVV.